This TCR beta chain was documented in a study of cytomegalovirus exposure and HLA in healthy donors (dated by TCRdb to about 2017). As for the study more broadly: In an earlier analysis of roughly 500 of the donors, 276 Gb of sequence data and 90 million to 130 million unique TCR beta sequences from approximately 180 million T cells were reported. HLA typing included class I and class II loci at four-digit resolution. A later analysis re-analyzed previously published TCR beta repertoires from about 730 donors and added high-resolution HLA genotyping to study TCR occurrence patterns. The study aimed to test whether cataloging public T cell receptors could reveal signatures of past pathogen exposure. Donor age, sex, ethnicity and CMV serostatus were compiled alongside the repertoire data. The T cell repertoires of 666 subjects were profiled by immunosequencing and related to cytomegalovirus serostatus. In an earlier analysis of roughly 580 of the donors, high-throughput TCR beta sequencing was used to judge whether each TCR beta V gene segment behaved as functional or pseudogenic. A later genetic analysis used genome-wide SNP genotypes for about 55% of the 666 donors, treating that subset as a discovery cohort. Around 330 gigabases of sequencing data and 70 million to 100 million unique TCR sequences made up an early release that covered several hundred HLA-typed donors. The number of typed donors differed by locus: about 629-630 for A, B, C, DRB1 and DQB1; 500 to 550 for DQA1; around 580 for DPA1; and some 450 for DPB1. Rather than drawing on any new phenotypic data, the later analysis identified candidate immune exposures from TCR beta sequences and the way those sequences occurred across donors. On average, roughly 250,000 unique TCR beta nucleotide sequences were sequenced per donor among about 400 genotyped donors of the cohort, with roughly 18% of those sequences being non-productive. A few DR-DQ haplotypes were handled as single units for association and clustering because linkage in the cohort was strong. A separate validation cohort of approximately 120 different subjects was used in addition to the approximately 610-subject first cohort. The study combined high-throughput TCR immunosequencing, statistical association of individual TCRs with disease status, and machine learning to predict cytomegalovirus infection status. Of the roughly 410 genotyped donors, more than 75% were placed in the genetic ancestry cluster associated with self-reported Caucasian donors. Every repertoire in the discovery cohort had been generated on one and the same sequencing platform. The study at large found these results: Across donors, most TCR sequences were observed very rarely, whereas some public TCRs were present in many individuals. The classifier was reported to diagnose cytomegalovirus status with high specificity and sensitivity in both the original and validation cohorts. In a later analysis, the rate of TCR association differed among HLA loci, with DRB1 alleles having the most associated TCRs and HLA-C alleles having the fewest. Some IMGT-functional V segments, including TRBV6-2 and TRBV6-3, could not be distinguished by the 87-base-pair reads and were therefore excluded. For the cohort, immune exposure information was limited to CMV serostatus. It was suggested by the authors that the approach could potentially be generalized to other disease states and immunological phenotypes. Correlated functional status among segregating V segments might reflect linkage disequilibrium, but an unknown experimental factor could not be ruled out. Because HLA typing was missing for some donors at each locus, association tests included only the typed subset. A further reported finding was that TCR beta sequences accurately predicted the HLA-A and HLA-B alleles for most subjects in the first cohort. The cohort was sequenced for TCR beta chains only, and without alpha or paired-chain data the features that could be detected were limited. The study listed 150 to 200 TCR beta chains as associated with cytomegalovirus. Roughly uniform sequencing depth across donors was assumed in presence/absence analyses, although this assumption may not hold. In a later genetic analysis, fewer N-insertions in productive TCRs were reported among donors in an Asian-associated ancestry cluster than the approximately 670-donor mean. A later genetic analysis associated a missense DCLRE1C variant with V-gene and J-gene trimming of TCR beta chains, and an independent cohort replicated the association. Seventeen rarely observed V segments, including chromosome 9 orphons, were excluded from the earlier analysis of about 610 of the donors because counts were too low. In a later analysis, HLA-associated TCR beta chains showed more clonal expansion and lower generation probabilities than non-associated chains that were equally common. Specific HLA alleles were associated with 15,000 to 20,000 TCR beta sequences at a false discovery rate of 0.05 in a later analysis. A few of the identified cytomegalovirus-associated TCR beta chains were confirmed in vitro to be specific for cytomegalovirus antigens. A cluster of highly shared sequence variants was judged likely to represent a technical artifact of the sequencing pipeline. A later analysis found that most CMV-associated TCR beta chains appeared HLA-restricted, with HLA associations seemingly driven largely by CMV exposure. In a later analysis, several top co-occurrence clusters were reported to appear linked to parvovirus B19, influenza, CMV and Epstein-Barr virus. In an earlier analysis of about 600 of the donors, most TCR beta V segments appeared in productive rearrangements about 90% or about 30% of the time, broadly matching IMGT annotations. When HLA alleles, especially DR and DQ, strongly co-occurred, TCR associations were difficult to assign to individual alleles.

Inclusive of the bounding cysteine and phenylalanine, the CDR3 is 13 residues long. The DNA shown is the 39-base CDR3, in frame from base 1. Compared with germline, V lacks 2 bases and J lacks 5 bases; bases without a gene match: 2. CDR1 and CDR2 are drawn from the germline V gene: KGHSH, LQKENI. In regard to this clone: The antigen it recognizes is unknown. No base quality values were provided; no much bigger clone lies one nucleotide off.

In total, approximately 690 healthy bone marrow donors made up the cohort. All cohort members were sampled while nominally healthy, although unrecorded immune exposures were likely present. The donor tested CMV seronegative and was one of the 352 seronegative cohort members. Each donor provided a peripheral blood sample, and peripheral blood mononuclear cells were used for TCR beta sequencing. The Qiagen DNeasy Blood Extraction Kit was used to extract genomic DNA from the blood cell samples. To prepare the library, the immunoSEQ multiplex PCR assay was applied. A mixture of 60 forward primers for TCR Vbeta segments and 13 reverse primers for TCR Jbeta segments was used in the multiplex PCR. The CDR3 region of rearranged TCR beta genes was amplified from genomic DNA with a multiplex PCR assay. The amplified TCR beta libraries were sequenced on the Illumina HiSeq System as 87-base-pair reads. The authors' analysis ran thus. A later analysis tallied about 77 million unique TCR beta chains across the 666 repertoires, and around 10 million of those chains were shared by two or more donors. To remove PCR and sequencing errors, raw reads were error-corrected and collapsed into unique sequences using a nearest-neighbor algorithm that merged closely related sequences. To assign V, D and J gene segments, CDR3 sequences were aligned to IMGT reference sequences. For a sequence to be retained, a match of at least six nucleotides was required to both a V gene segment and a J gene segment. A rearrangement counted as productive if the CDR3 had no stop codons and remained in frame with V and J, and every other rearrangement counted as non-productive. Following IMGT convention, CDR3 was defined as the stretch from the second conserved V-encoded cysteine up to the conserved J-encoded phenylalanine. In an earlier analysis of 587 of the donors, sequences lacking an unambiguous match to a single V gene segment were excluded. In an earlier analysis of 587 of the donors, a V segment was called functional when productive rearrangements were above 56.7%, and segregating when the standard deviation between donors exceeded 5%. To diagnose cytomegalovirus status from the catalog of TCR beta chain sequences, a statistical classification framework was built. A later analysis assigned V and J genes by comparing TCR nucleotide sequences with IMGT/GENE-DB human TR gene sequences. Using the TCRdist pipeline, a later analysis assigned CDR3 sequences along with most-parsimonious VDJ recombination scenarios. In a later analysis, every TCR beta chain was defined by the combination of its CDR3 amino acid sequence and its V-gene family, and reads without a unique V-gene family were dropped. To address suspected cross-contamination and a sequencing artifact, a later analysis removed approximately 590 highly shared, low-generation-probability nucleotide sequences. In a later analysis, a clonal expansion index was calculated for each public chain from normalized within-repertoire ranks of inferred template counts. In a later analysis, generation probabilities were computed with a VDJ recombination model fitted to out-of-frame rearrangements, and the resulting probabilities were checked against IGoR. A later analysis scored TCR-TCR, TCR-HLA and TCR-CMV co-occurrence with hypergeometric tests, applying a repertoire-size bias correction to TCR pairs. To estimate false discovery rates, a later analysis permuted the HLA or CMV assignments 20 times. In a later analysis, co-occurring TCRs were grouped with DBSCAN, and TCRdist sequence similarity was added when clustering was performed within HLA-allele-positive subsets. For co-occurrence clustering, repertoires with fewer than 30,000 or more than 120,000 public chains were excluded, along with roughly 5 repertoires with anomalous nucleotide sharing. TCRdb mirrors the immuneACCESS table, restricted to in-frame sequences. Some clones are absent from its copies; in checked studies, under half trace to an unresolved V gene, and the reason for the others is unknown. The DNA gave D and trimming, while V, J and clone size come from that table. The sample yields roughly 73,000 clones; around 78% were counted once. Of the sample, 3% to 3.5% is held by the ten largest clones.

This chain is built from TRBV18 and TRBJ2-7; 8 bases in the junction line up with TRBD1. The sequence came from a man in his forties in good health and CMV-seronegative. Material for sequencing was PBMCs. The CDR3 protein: CASSPGTGDEQYF. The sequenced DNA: TGTGCCAGCTCACCAGGGACAGGAGACGAGCAGTACTTC.